These T cell receptor beta chains were read from a single sample in a study of early T cells in non-severe SARS-CoV-2 infection. TCRdb reprocessed the 5' RACE reads via MiXCR and lists one record per CDR3 protein. The top ten hold about 1.3% of the sample, which has 99,000 or so distinct CDR3 sequences, approximately 17% seen once. The sample was whole blood. These receptors were collected from an adult who was a healthcare worker with PCR-confirmed SARS-CoV-2 infection or an uninfected control (not recorded which). CDR3s include the opening cysteine and the closing phenylalanine or tryptophan. A D gene is named only where the DNA matches it firmly. Clone size appears in some rows only: once, few, many, or a class for an expanded clone.

J gene: TRBJ2-3; D gene: -; clone size: -; V gene: TRBV10-3; CDR3 length: 18; CDR3 DNA: TGTGCCATCAGTGAGACCGTCCAATCTTCGAGGGGAACAGATACGCAGTATTTT; CDR3 protein: CAISETVQSSRGTDTQYF
J gene: TRBJ1-1; D gene: -; clone size: once; V gene: TRBV11-2; CDR3 length: 13; CDR3 DNA: TGTGTCAGCAGCACCGAGGGGGTACCTGAAGCTTTCTTT; CDR3 protein: CVSSTEGVPEAFF
J gene: TRBJ2-7; D gene: -; clone size: few; V gene: TRBV19; CDR3 length: 16; CDR3 DNA: TGTGCCAGTAGTAGCCTCTGGACAGCCAATTCCTACGAGCAGTACTTC; CDR3 protein: CASSSLWTANSYEQYF
J gene: TRBJ2-7; D gene: -; clone size: many; V gene: TRBV21-1; CDR3 length: 14; CDR3 DNA: TGTGCCAGCAGCAAAGGGGCAGCCCGCTACGAGCAGTACTTC; CDR3 protein: CASSKGAARYEQYF
J gene: TRBJ2-7; D gene: TRBD1; clone size: -; V gene: TRBV12-5; CDR3 length: 15; CDR3 DNA: TGTGCTAGTGGCCCGGGACAGGGGGCCTTTTACGAGCAGTACTTC; CDR3 protein: CASGPGQGAFYEQYF
J gene: TRBJ2-1; D gene: -; clone size: few; V gene: TRBV7-7; CDR3 length: 14; CDR3 DNA: TGTGCCAGCAGCTTAGGAGGGGGAGGCGATGAGCAGTTCTTC; CDR3 protein: CASSLGGGGDEQFF
J gene: TRBJ1-4; D gene: -; clone size: few; V gene: TRBV27; CDR3 length: 16; CDR3 DNA: TGTGCCAGCAGTTCTTGGACAGCTAGGGATAATGAAAAACTGTTTTTT; CDR3 protein: CASSSWTARDNEKLFF
J gene: TRBJ1-3; D gene: -; clone size: few; V gene: TRBV12-3/TRBV12-4; CDR3 length: 16; CDR3 DNA: TGTGCCAGCAGTCCCCGGATGGATGGGGCTGAAAACACCATATATTTT; CDR3 protein: CASSPRMDGAENTIYF
J gene: TRBJ2-2; D gene: -; clone size: few; V gene: TRBV5-1; CDR3 length: 16; CDR3 DNA: TGCGCCAGCAGCCCAACCGGGACTCCTAACACCGGGGAGCTGTTTTTT; CDR3 protein: CASSPTGTPNTGELFF
J gene: TRBJ1-6; D gene: -; clone size: few; V gene: TRBV12-3/TRBV12-4; CDR3 length: 14; CDR3 DNA: TGTGCCAGCAGAACCGGGACCACGTCCTCACCCCTCCACTTT; CDR3 protein: CASRTGTTSSPLHF
J gene: TRBJ2-7; D gene: -; clone size: -; V gene: TRBV19; CDR3 length: 14; CDR3 DNA: TGTGCCAGTAGTCCGCAGGACAGTCCTGGAGAGCAGTACTTC; CDR3 protein: CASSPQDSPGEQYF
J gene: TRBJ2-5; D gene: TRBD1; clone size: many; V gene: TRBV6-1; CDR3 length: 16; CDR3 DNA: TGTGCCAGCAGTACACAGACCGGGACAGGGGGAGAGACCCAGTACTTC; CDR3 protein: CASSTQTGTGGETQYF
J gene: TRBJ2-3; D gene: TRBD2; clone size: few; V gene: TRBV7-2; CDR3 length: 14; CDR3 DNA: TGTGCCAGCAGCTACAGCGGGAGGCCAGATACGCAGTATTTT; CDR3 protein: CASSYSGRPDTQYF
J gene: TRBJ2-1; D gene: -; clone size: many; V gene: TRBV7-6; CDR3 length: 13; CDR3 DNA: TGTGCCAGCAGCCTGGACGGGAACAATGAGCAGTTCTTC; CDR3 protein: CASSLDGNNEQFF
J gene: TRBJ2-5; D gene: -; clone size: -; V gene: TRBV7-9; CDR3 length: 14; CDR3 DNA: TGTGCCAGCAGCGCGACACAGGGACGGGAGACCCAGTACTTC; CDR3 protein: CASSATQGRETQYF
J gene: TRBJ2-1; D gene: TRBD2; clone size: -; V gene: TRBV7-8; CDR3 length: 16; CDR3 DNA: TGTGCCAGCAGCTTTTTGACTAGCGGGGGGGCAGGTGAGCAGTTCTTC; CDR3 protein: CASSFLTSGGAGEQFF
J gene: TRBJ1-2; D gene: TRBD1; clone size: once; V gene: TRBV12-3/TRBV12-4; CDR3 length: 15; CDR3 DNA: TGTGCCAGCAACTACGCCAGGGGGGCAGTGTCTGGCTACACCTTC; CDR3 protein: CASNYARGAVSGYTF
J gene: TRBJ2-7; D gene: -; clone size: -; V gene: TRBV12-3/TRBV12-4; CDR3 length: 14; CDR3 DNA: TGTGCCAGCAGTGGACGGGGACGGAGCTACGAGCAGTACTTC; CDR3 protein: CASSGRGRSYEQYF
J gene: TRBJ2-1; D gene: TRBD1; clone size: many; V gene: TRBV29-1; CDR3 length: 12; CDR3 DNA: TGCAGCGTTGGGGCAGGGGGTAATGAGCAGTTCTTC; CDR3 protein: CSVGAGGNEQFF
J gene: TRBJ2-2; D gene: TRBD1; clone size: many; V gene: TRBV11-3; CDR3 length: 15; CDR3 DNA: TGTGCCAGCAGCCAACAGGGGGCATACCCCGGGGAGCTGTTTTTT; CDR3 protein: CASSQQGAYPGELFF
J gene: TRBJ2-7; D gene: -; clone size: many; V gene: TRBV19; CDR3 length: 14; CDR3 DNA: TGTGCCAGTAGTATTGGGACGGCGGGCTACGAGCAGTACTTC; CDR3 protein: CASSIGTAGYEQYF
J gene: TRBJ1-1; D gene: -; clone size: few; V gene: TRBV7-9; CDR3 length: 14; CDR3 DNA: TGTGCCAGCAGCTTAACATCGGGGAACACTGAAGCTTTCTTT; CDR3 protein: CASSLTSGNTEAFF
J gene: TRBJ1-1; D gene: -; clone size: -; V gene: TRBV11-2; CDR3 length: 13; CDR3 DNA: TGTGCCAGCAGAAGGATAGGGTACACTGAAGCTTTCTTT; CDR3 protein: CASRRIGYTEAFF
J gene: TRBJ2-2; D gene: -; clone size: -; V gene: TRBV9; CDR3 length: 15; CDR3 DNA: TGTGCCAGCAGCTTGACAGACCCGAACACCGGGGAGCTGTTTTTT; CDR3 protein: CASSLTDPNTGELFF
J gene: TRBJ2-2; D gene: TRBD1; clone size: few; V gene: TRBV6-6; CDR3 length: 15; CDR3 DNA: TGTGCCAGCAGCTACACAGGGGGAATAGCCGGGGAGCTGTTTTTT; CDR3 protein: CASSYTGGIAGELFF
J gene: TRBJ2-4; D gene: TRBD2; clone size: -; V gene: TRBV11-2; CDR3 length: 15; CDR3 DNA: TGTGCCAGCAGCTTAGACCCAGGACTAGGGGACATTCAGTACTTC; CDR3 protein: CASSLDPGLGDIQYF
J gene: TRBJ2-1; D gene: -; clone size: -; V gene: TRBV10-3; CDR3 length: 15; CDR3 DNA: TGTGCCATCAGTGGGGACGGGAGCTCCTACAATGAGCAGTTCTTC; CDR3 protein: CAISGDGSSYNEQFF
J gene: TRBJ2-2; D gene: -; clone size: many; V gene: TRBV4-3; CDR3 length: 16; CDR3 DNA: TGCGCCAGCAGCCAAGGAGGGACGTTTGGCGTAAGGGGACTGTTTTTT; CDR3 protein: CASSQGGTFGVRGLFF
J gene: TRBJ2-7; D gene: -; clone size: -; V gene: TRBV3-1; CDR3 length: 12; CDR3 DNA: TGTGCCAGCAGCCAGGGGACCGGGGGGCAGTACTTC; CDR3 protein: CASSQGTGGQYF
J gene: TRBJ2-2; D gene: -; clone size: few; V gene: TRBV7-8; CDR3 length: 17; CDR3 DNA: TGTGCCAGCAGCTTAGGAGTCGGGGGGCAGAACACCGGGGAGCTGTTTTTT; CDR3 protein: CASSLGVGGQNTGELFF
J gene: TRBJ2-1; D gene: -; clone size: few; V gene: TRBV24-1; CDR3 length: 13; CDR3 DNA: TGTGCCACCAGTGATTCCCCAAAGGATGAGCAGTTCTTC; CDR3 protein: CATSDSPKDEQFF
J gene: TRBJ2-2; D gene: TRBD2; clone size: -; V gene: TRBV6-2/TRBV6-3; CDR3 length: 15; CDR3 DNA: TGTGCCAGCAGGGTCAGCGGGAGCGAGACCGGGGAGCTGTTTTTT; CDR3 protein: CASRVSGSETGELFF
J gene: TRBJ1-6; D gene: TRBD1; clone size: -; V gene: TRBV7-2; CDR3 length: 14; CDR3 DNA: TGTGCCAGCAGCTTCACCAGGGGGCATCCACCCCTCCACTTT; CDR3 protein: CASSFTRGHPPLHF
J gene: TRBJ2-3; D gene: -; clone size: many; V gene: TRBV20-1; CDR3 length: 15; CDR3 DNA: TGCAGTGCTAGAGCCGGAGCTATCAGCACAGATACGCAGTATTTT; CDR3 protein: CSARAGAISTDTQYF
J gene: TRBJ2-5; D gene: -; clone size: -; V gene: TRBV15; CDR3 length: 15; CDR3 DNA: TGTGCCACCAGCACAGGGAGAGGACAGCAAGAGACCCAGTACTTC; CDR3 protein: CATSTGRGQQETQYF
J gene: TRBJ2-6; D gene: -; clone size: -; V gene: TRBV18; CDR3 length: 17; CDR3 DNA: TGTGCCAGCTCACGAGGGACGGACCCCTCTGGGGCCAACGTCCTGACTTTC; CDR3 protein: CASSRGTDPSGANVLTF
J gene: TRBJ2-5; D gene: TRBD2; clone size: many; V gene: TRBV7-9; CDR3 length: 16; CDR3 DNA: TGTGCCAGCAGCTTATTGATGGGAGGGGTCCAAGAGACCCAGTACTTC; CDR3 protein: CASSLLMGGVQETQYF
J gene: TRBJ2-1; D gene: -; clone size: -; V gene: TRBV7-9; CDR3 length: 14; CDR3 DNA: TGTGCCAGCAGCTTCTTAAGCGGAAAAAATGAGCAGTTCTTC; CDR3 protein: CASSFLSGKNEQFF
J gene: TRBJ2-3; D gene: -; clone size: -; V gene: TRBV18; CDR3 length: 15; CDR3 DNA: TGTGCCAGCTCACCACTCCGAGATTTCCCAGATACGCAGTATTTT; CDR3 protein: CASSPLRDFPDTQYF
J gene: TRBJ1-1; D gene: -; clone size: few; V gene: TRBV27; CDR3 length: 13; CDR3 DNA: TGTGCCAGCAGTCGGCACACCAACGCTGAAGCTTTCTTT; CDR3 protein: CASSRHTNAEAFF
J gene: TRBJ2-7; D gene: -; clone size: -; V gene: TRBV20-1; CDR3 length: 13; CDR3 DNA: TGCAGTGCTAGAGATCCCCGCCACTACGAGCAGTACTTC; CDR3 protein: CSARDPRHYEQYF
J gene: TRBJ2-7; D gene: TRBD2; clone size: -; V gene: TRBV6-2/TRBV6-3; CDR3 length: 14; CDR3 DNA: TGTGCCAGCAGCCCTACTAGCGGGAGCGCCGAGCAGTACTTC; CDR3 protein: CASSPTSGSAEQYF
J gene: TRBJ2-7; D gene: -; clone size: few; V gene: TRBV5-1; CDR3 length: 14; CDR3 DNA: TGCGCCAGCAGCTTCACAGGGTCCGGGTACGAGCAGTACTTC; CDR3 protein: CASSFTGSGYEQYF
J gene: TRBJ2-3; D gene: -; clone size: many; V gene: TRBV27; CDR3 length: 15; CDR3 DNA: TGTGCCAGCAGTGGCGGACGGGCCGGGGGAAGTACGCAGTATTTT; CDR3 protein: CASSGGRAGGSTQYF
J gene: TRBJ1-1; D gene: -; clone size: few; V gene: TRBV9; CDR3 length: 15; CDR3 DNA: TGTGCCAGCAGCGCTTCAGGGGCCCGGGGAACTGAAGCTTTCTTT; CDR3 protein: CASSASGARGTEAFF
J gene: TRBJ1-6; D gene: -; clone size: many; V gene: TRBV2; CDR3 length: 12; CDR3 DNA: TGTGCCGCAAGTGGGGGGGACTCACCCCTCCACTTT; CDR3 protein: CAASGGDSPLHF
J gene: TRBJ1-2; D gene: -; clone size: -; V gene: TRBV24-1; CDR3 length: 12; CDR3 DNA: TGTGCCACCAGTGATTTTGGGGGTGGCTACACCTTC; CDR3 protein: CATSDFGGGYTF
J gene: TRBJ2-7; D gene: TRBD2; clone size: -; V gene: TRBV6-6; CDR3 length: 15; CDR3 DNA: TGTGCCAGCAGTGAGGGACTAGCGGGAGCCTACGAGCAGTACTTC; CDR3 protein: CASSEGLAGAYEQYF
J gene: TRBJ2-2; D gene: TRBD2; clone size: -; V gene: TRBV7-8; CDR3 length: 19; CDR3 DNA: TGTGCCAGCAGCTTGATAGTGGGGGAAGCGGGAGCACGCACCGGGGAGCTGTTTTTT; CDR3 protein: CASSLIVGEAGARTGELFF
J gene: TRBJ2-7; D gene: TRBD2; clone size: many; V gene: TRBV6-2/TRBV6-3; CDR3 length: 13; CDR3 DNA: TGTGCCAGCAGGGGTCTAGCGGGAGTCGAGCAGTACTTC; CDR3 protein: CASRGLAGVEQYF
J gene: TRBJ2-5; D gene: TRBD1; clone size: many; V gene: TRBV13; CDR3 length: 14; CDR3 DNA: TGTGCCAGCAGCTTCTACAGGGGAGAGGAGACCCAGTACTTC; CDR3 protein: CASSFYRGEETQYF
J gene: TRBJ2-7; D gene: -; clone size: few; V gene: TRBV28; CDR3 length: 14; CDR3 DNA: TGTGCCAGCAGTTTTGGCGGGGACTCCTACGAGCAGTACTTC; CDR3 protein: CASSFGGDSYEQYF